The entry below gives a single T cell receptor (beta chain) sequence along with its context. This entry is derived from a study of T cell responses to AZD1222 COVID-19 vaccine. The CDR3 consists of 13 residues. The germline CDR1 and CDR2 sequences are ENHRY and SYGVKD. Trimming shortened V by 6 bases and J by 5 bases, and 12 bases separated the two germline ends. Some clones are missing from TCRdb's copy, which holds only in-frame ones; the method was immunoSEQ multiplex PCR. The sample records 150,000 to 200,000 clones, about 90% being singletons. The sequence came from an adult who received the AZD1222 COVID-19 vaccine. This sequence joins TRBV10-3 and TRBJ2-3, with D tentatively TRBD1 (6 bases). This specimen was peripheral blood, taken 28 days after the second AZD1222 dose. The CDR3 region is CAIRDVRGDTQYF. The CDR3 DNA reads as TGTGCCATCAGGGACGTCAGGGGAGATACGCAGTATTTT.